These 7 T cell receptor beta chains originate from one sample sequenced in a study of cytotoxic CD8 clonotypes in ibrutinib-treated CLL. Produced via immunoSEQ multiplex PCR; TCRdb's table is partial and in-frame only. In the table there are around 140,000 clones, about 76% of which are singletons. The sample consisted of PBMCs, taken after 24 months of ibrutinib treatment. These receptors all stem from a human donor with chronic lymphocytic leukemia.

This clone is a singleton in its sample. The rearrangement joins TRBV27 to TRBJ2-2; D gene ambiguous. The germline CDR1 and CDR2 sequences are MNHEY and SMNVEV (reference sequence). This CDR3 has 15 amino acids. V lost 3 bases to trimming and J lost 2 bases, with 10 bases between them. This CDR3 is CASSFYPVNTGELFF. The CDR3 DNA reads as TGTGCCAGCAGTTTTTATCCGGTTAACACCGGGGAGCTGTTTTTT.

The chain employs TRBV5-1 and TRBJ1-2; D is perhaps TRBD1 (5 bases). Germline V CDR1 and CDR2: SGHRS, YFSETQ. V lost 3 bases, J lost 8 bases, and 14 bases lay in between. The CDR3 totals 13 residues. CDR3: CASSSPGAPGYTF. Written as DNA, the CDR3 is TGCGCCAGCAGCTCGCCTGGGGCCCCGGGCTACACCTTC.

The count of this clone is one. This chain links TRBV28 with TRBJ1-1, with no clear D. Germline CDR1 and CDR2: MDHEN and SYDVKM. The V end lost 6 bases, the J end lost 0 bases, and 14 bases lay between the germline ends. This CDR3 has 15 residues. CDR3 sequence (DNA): TGTGCCAGCAGCCTTACGTACAACATGAACACTGAAGCTTTCTTT. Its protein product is CASSLTYNMNTEAFF.

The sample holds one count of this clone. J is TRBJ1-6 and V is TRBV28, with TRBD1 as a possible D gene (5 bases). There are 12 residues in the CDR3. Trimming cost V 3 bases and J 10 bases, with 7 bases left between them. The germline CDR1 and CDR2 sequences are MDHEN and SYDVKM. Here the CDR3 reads CASSFGASPLHF. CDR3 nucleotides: TGTGCCAGCAGTTTTGGGGCCTCACCCCTCCACTTT. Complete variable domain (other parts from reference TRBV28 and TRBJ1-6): DVKVTQSSRYLVKRTGEKVFLECVQDMDHENMFWYRQDPGLGLRLIYFSYDVKMKEKGDIPEGYSVSREKKERFSLILESASTNQTSMYLCASSFGASPLHFGNGTRLTVT.

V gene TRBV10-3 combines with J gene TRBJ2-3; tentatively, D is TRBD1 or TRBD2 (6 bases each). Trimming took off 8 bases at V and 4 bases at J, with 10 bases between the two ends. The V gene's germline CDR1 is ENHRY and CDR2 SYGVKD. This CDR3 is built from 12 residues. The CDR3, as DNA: TGTGCCATCGGGGGGCAGGCAGATACGCAGTATTTT. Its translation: CAIGGQADTQYF.

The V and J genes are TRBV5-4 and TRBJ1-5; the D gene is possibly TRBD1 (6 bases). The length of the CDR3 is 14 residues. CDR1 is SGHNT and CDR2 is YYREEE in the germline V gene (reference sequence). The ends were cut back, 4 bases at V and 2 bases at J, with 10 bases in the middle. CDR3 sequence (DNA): TGTGCCAGCAGCCAAGGGGGGGGCAATCAGCCCCAGCATTTT. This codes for CASSQGGGNQPQHF.

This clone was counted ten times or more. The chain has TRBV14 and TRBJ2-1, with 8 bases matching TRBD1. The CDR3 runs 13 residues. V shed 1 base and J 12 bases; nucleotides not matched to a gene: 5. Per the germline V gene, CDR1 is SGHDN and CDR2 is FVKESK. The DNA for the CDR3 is TGTGCCAGCAGCCAAGCCCAGGGGGCGCGGCAGTTCTTC. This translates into CASSQAQGARQFF.